The present T cell receptor beta chain was sequenced within a study of blood T cell repertoires in COVID-19. Study in general: The origin of the acute and convalescent COVID-19 samples was the United States, Italy and Spain.

There are 13 residues in the CDR3. Trimming removed 6 bases from V and 2 bases from J, with 10 bases in between. Germline values: CDR1 MNHEY, CDR2 SVGAGI. Clones were sequenced by immunoSEQ multiplex PCR, and TCRdb holds only the in-frame ones, with some missing. The top ten clones hold around 2.4% of a sample with 150,000 to 200,000 clones, roughly 84% of them seen once. The gene calls are TRBV6-5 and TRBJ1-1; D ambiguous. Sequenced input: peripheral blood. This sequence was found in a human donor with acute or convalescent COVID-19. The donor label of this sample is uncertain. The CDR3 is CASRRLQNTEAFF. CDR3 nucleotide sequence: TGTGCCAGCAGGAGACTCCAAAACACTGAAGCTTTCTTT.